The rows below give T cell receptor beta chains drawn from one sample of a study of metastatic and nonmetastatic thyroid tumors. TCRdb re-called the PCR reads through MiXCR. The table has about 15,000 clones, roughly 32% seen once. Sequenced material: tumor tissue. The receptor set was obtained from a female donor with papillary thyroid cancer or a benign thyroid nodule (not recorded which). Some clones in this sample may be carry-over from other donors' samples. CDR3s leave out the opening cysteine and the closing phenylalanine or tryptophan. Only part of the rows carry a size: once, few, many, or a class if the clone is expanded.

J gene	clone size	V gene	CDR3 protein
TRBJ2-7	.	TRBV20-1	SARGRGDRLYEQY
TRBJ2-2	.	TRBV4-2	ASSQDWGLPGHGELF
TRBJ2-3	many	TRBV20-1	SDYTDTQY
TRBJ2-7	.	TRBV30	AWSQGARTGDYEQY
TRBJ1-1	medium-sized	TRBV28	ASRGWKGRTEAF
TRBJ2-3	few	TRBV6-2/TRBV6-3	ATLPRGDTPITDTQY
TRBJ2-1	medium-sized	TRBV9	ASSVDLGEAEQF
TRBJ2-1	.	TRBV11-2	ASSLGQGAWEQF
TRBJ2-7	.	TRBV18	ASSPGTAYEQY
TRBJ1-3	few	TRBV7-6	AGGETNTIY
TRBJ2-4	.	TRBV28	ASSFPRGLGGNIQY
TRBJ2-5	.	TRBV20-1	SASRGRWSFRETQY
TRBJ1-5	few	TRBV20-1	SARVGGASNQPQH
TRBJ1-2	.	TRBV4-2	ASSQVSKVNGYT
TRBJ2-5	many	TRBV30	AWSRIAGSQTQY
TRBJ1-1	many	TRBV20-1	SARDLSAGFENTEAF
TRBJ1-2	.	TRBV6-2/TRBV6-3	ASSYSRTGGNYGYT
TRBJ2-3	.	TRBV13	ASSSTASSGPSTDTQY
TRBJ1-6	many	TRBV7-6	ASSFSKQNNSPLH
TRBJ2-3	medium-sized	TRBV7-3	ASSLGGGAGDTQY
TRBJ1-2	once	TRBV18	ASSPLGQEGGYT
TRBJ1-5	many	TRBV4-1	ASSQAPGQGNQPQH